What follows are 28 T cell receptor beta chains derived from one specimen sequenced in a study of blood T cell repertoires in COVID-19. The protocol was immunoSEQ multiplex PCR, while the TCRdb copy is restricted to in-frame clones and leaves out a portion. Here the sample spans 88,000 or so clones, more than 65% being singletons. Sequencing was carried out using peripheral blood. These receptors originate from a man of 80 years or more with acute or convalescent COVID-19.

This clone has a single count. This chain links TRBV28 with TRBJ1-5, with D maybe TRBD1 (5 bases). From germline, CDR1 is MDHEN and CDR2 SYDVKM. The CDR3 extends over 17 amino acids. The V end lost 2 bases, the J end lost 2 bases, and 16 bases lay between the germline ends. As DNA, the CDR3 is TGTGCCAGCAGTTTAGGGACCTGGGGAGGGCGCAATCAGCCCCAGCATTTT. Translated: CASSLGTWGGRNQPQHF. Drawing the rest from reference TRBV28 and TRBJ1-5, the complete variable domain is DVKVTQSSRYLVKRTGEKVFLECVQDMDHENMFWYRQDPGLGLRLIYFSYDVKMKEKGDIPEGYSVSREKKERFSLILESASTNQTSMYLCASSLGTWGGRNQPQHFGDGTRLSIL.

The chain has TRBV6-5 and TRBJ1-1; D unresolved. V was cut by 3 bases and J by 1 base, with 9 bases left in between. This CDR3 has 14 amino acids. Per the germline V gene, CDR1 is MNHEY and CDR2 is SVGAGI. CDR3 coding DNA: TGTGCCAGCAGTTATGGAGGAGCGAACACTGAAGCTTTCTTT. This gives the protein CASSYGGANTEAFF.

This clone has a handful of counts. The V gene is TRBV2, the J gene TRBJ1-6; a possible D gene is TRBD1 (6 bases). With 3 bases removed from V and 10 bases from J, the gap between germline ends came to 16 bases. Germline CDR1 SNHLY, CDR2 FYNNEI. This CDR3 is built from 15 residues. CDR3 residues: CASSEGRGVGSPLHF. The CDR3 region has the DNA TGTGCCAGCAGTGAGGGCAGGGGAGTAGGGTCACCCCTCCACTTT.

This clone has just a few counts. J is TRBJ2-3 and V is TRBV6-5; 7 nucleotides align to TRBD2. The V gene end was trimmed by 10 bases and the J gene end by 4 bases; junction bases not matched to a gene: 11. Germline V gene lookup returns CDR1 MNHEY and CDR2 SVGAGI. This CDR3 has 14 residues. CDR3 sequence: CATEERGESDTQYF. The CDR3 DNA sequence: TGTGCCACCGAGGAACGGGGGGAGTCAGATACGCAGTATTTT.

This chain uses TRBV28 with TRBJ1-2; TRBD1 agrees at 8 bases. Germline CDR1 MDHEN, CDR2 SYDVKM. The trim removed 4 bases at V and 2 bases at J, leaving 6 bases unmatched. This CDR3 is built from 15 residues. The CDR3 DNA follows: TGTGCCAGCAGTTCCATCGGACAGGGAAACTATGGCTACACCTTC. Protein sequence: CASSSIGQGNYGYTF.

This clone has a single count. This chain connects TRBV6-5 to TRBJ2-7; D perhaps matches TRBD1 (6 bases). The germline V gene encodes CDR1 MNHEY and CDR2 SVGAGI. V was shortened by 2 bases and J by 2 bases, with 13 bases between the two germline ends. The CDR3 has 15 amino acids. CDR3 loop: CASSYDPTGPYEQYF. CDR3 DNA: TGTGCCAGCAGTTACGATCCTACAGGGCCCTACGAGCAGTACTTC.

The chain combines TRBV6-5 with TRBJ1-6, with a weak D call TRBD1 (6 bases). The CDR3 is made up of 15 amino acids. Germline V gene lookup returns CDR1 MNHEY and CDR2 SVGAGI. With 0 bases removed from V and 5 bases from J, the gap between germline ends came to 8 bases. The CDR3 coding sequence is TGTGCCAGCAGTTACTCGCAGGGGCATAATTCACCCCTCCACTTT. Protein product: CASSYSQGHNSPLHF.

This clone was recorded a few times. The V gene is TRBV3-1 (or the pseudogene TRBV3-2), the J gene TRBJ1-6; the match to TRBD1 covers 10 bases. CDR1 is LGHDT, CDR2 YNNKEL, per germline (reference sequence). The V and J ends lost 6 bases and 2 bases, in that order; junction bases with no gene match: 7. The CDR3 sequence is 17 residues long. CDR3 loop: CASRLGQGGTYNSPLHF. In nucleotides, the CDR3 is TGTGCCAGCAGACTTGGACAGGGGGGAACCTATAATTCACCCCTCCACTTT.

V and J are TRBV2 and TRBJ2-1, with D uncertain. The CDR3 runs 13 residues. The germline V gene has CDR1 SNHLY and CDR2 FYNNEI. V lost 3 bases and J lost 5, with 8 bases in between. The CDR3 DNA follows: TGTGCCAGCAGTGAGCGGCAGAACAATGAGCAGTTCTTC. Protein: CASSERQNNEQFF.

This clone was observed a handful of times. The chain couples TRBV5-4 to TRBJ1-6; D ambiguous. V lost 0 bases, J lost 7 bases, and 8 bases lay in between. The CDR3 is 14 amino acids. Germline V gene data show CDR1 as SGHNT and CDR2 as YYREEE (reference sequence). In DNA, the CDR3 is TGTGCCAGCAGCTTGGCAACTTCAAATTCACCCCTCCACTTT. Its protein product is CASSLATSNSPLHF. Looking up the rest from reference TRBV5-4 and TRBJ1-6 gives the full variable domain: ETGVTQSPTHLIKTRGQQVTLRCSSQSGHNTVSWYQQALGQGPQFIFQYYREEENGRGNFPPRFSGLQFPNYSSELNVNALELDDSALYLCASSLATSNSPLHFGNGTRLTVT.

The chain is built from TRBV18 and TRBJ2-7, with a tentative D call TRBD2 (6 bases). Trimming pared 1 base from V and 5 bases from J, leaving 9 bases between. Looked up from germline, CDR1 is KGHSH and CDR2 is LQKENI. This CDR3 is built from 13 residues. CDR3 residues: CASSPRREDEQYF. The CDR3 region has the DNA TGTGCCAGCTCACCACGGAGGGAGGACGAGCAGTACTTC.

The V gene is TRBV2, the J gene TRBJ1-1; a possible D gene is TRBD1 (5 bases). The CDR3 extends over 15 amino acids. Germline lookup yields CDR1 SNHLY and CDR2 FYNNEI. The V and J ends lost 7 bases and 1 base respectively, with 16 bases between them. The CDR3 DNA sequence: TGTGCCAGCATCCTCCGGGGGGACCCGAACACTGAAGCTTTCTTT. Translated, it gives CASILRGDPNTEAFF. Based on the CDR3 plus reference TRBV2 and TRBJ1-1, the full variable domain is EPEVTQTPSHQVTQMGQEVILRCVPISNHLYFYWYRQILGQKVEFLVSFYNNEISEKSEIFDDQFSVERPDGSNFTLKIRSTKLEDSAMYFCASILRGDPNTEAFFGQGTRLTVV.

V gene TRBV19 combines with J gene TRBJ1-3; D possibly corresponds to TRBD1 (5 bases). The V end lost 8 bases, the J end lost 1 base, and 6 bases lay between the germline ends. CDR3 length equals 12 residues. Germline CDR1 LNHDA, CDR2 SQIVND (reference sequence). CDR3 sequence: CASAGSGNTIYF. Written as DNA, the CDR3 is TGTGCCAGTGCAGGGTCTGGAAACACCATATATTTT. Based on the CDR3 plus reference TRBV19 and TRBJ1-3, the full variable domain is DGGITQSPKYLFRKEGQNVTLSCEQNLNHDAMYWYRQDPGQGLRLIYYSQIVNDFQKGDIAEGYSVSREKKESFPLTVTSAQKNPTAFYLCASAGSGNTIYFGEGSWLTVV.

V and J are TRBV9 and TRBJ2-1; 12 positions agree with TRBD2. CDR3 size: 19 residues. Losses at the gene ends were 3 bases for V and 0 bases for J; bases not matched to a gene: 10. The germline V gene encodes CDR1 SGDLS and CDR2 YYNGEE. The DNA for the CDR3 is TGTGCCAGCAGCGCAATCGGGACTAGCGGGTGGAGCTCCTACAATGAGCAGTTCTTC. It translates to CASSAIGTSGWSSYNEQFF.

V is TRBV5-1 and J is TRBJ2-7; 7 bases match TRBD1. CDR3 length: 15 amino acids. Unmatched junction bases numbered 6, after V lost 1 base and J lost 2 bases. Germline lookup yields CDR1 SGHRS and CDR2 YFSETQ. The CDR3 loop reads CASSLLGTVTYEQYF. The CDR3 bases are TGCGCCAGCAGCTTGTTAGGGACAGTCACCTACGAGCAGTACTTC.

The V call is TRBV10-3, the J call TRBJ2-1; TRBD1 matches at 8 bases. The CDR3 sequence is 15 residues long. Germline V gives CDR1 ENHRY, CDR2 SYGVKD. V was clipped by 6 bases and J by 6 bases; unmatched bases: 10. The DNA of the CDR3 is TGTGCCATCAGCGGACAGGGTGTCAATACCAATGAGCAGTTCTTC. It encodes CAISGQGVNTNEQFF.

The rearrangement uses TRBV4-1 and TRBJ1-2; D possibly corresponds to TRBD1 (6 bases). There are 16 residues in the CDR3. V lost 0 bases and J lost 6, with 17 bases in between. CDR1 and CDR2 from the germline V gene are MGHRA and YSYEKL. CDR3 sequence: CASSQDHHRVLDGYTF. CDR3 in DNA: TGCGCCAGCAGCCAAGATCATCACAGGGTTTTGGATGGCTACACCTTC.

This chain uses TRBV27 with TRBJ1-4; 7 bases are shared with TRBD1. With V trimmed by 5 bases and J by 3 bases, 3 bases remained unmatched. CDR3 length: 14 residues. Per the germline V gene, CDR1 is MNHEY and CDR2 is SMNVEV (reference sequence). CDR3 nucleotide sequence: TGTGCCAGCAGTCCTCAGGGGGCTAATGAAAAACTGTTTTTT. Translating it yields CASSPQGANEKLFF.

This clone showed up just once. CDR3: CATSDSGTPDTQYF. DNA for the CDR3: TGTGCCACCAGTGATTCCGGGACACCAGATACGCAGTATTTT. The chain links TRBV24-1 to TRBJ2-3, with a tentative D call TRBD1 (6 bases). Germline loops: CDR1 KGHDR, CDR2 SFDVKD. CDR3 size: 14 residues. Trimming pared 2 bases from V and 4 bases from J, leaving 9 bases between.

This sequence joins TRBV4-1 and TRBJ2-7; 9 nucleotides align to TRBD1. Germline V gene data show CDR1 as MGHRA and CDR2 as YSYEKL. V trimming: 5 bases; J trimming: 3 bases; junction bases outside the gene matches: 8. There are 15 residues in the CDR3. CDR3 sequence (DNA): TGCGCCAGCAGCGTACAGACAGGGGGTAGCTACGAGCAGTACTTC. Translated, it gives CASSVQTGGSYEQYF.

This chain links TRBV6-5 with TRBJ1-2; D is unresolved. The length of the CDR3 is 11 residues. Trimming cost V 8 bases and J 1 base, with 5 bases left between them. Germline assignment: CDR1 MNHEY and CDR2 SVGAGI. CDR3 nucleotide sequence: TGTGCCAGCCAACTTAACTATGGCTACACCTTC. Residues: CASQLNYGYTF.

This clone was picked up a small number of times. The rearrangement uses TRBV7-9 and TRBJ2-5, with 9 bases aligning to TRBD1. Germline trimming cut 5 bases from V and 4 bases from J; bases unmatched to any gene: 14. Germline V gene data show CDR1 as SEHNR and CDR2 as FQNEAQ (reference sequence). CDR3 length: 17 amino acids. CDR3 sequence: CASSRTGTGFIGETQYF. In DNA form, the CDR3 reads TGTGCCAGCAGCAGAACCGGGACAGGGTTTATCGGAGAGACCCAGTACTTC.

The genes are TRBV11-2 and TRBJ1-1; weak D call: TRBD1 (6 bases). Trimming took off 6 bases at V and 0 bases at J, with 14 bases between the two ends. The CDR3 is 15 amino acids. The V gene's germline CDR1 is SGHAT and CDR2 FQNNGV. CDR3 loop: CASSAGWGLNTEAFF. CDR3 DNA: TGTGCCAGCAGTGCTGGTTGGGGGCTGAACACTGAAGCTTTCTTT.

The V gene is TRBV6-4, the J gene TRBJ2-2, with D possibly being TRBD1 (6 bases). Trimming removed 2 bases from V and 2 bases from J, with 9 bases in between. This CDR3 comprises 15 residues. Germline CDR1 MRHNA, CDR2 SNTAGT. The CDR3 region has the DNA TGTGCCAGCAGTGACAGGACAGCAAACACCGGGGAGCTGTTTTTT. The encoded protein is CASSDRTANTGELFF.

V and J are TRBV20-1 and TRBJ2-3, with 8 bases matching TRBD2. The junction had 4 bases not matched to a gene; V was cut back by 3 bases and J by 5 bases. This CDR3 comprises 13 residues. Germline V gene data show CDR1 as DFQATT and CDR2 as SNEGSKA (reference sequence). The DNA for the CDR3 is TGCAGTGCTAGTTCCGGGGGGGAAGATACGCAGTATTTT. Its translation is CSASSGGEDTQYF.

The chain uses TRBV14 and TRBJ1-4; 7 nucleotides agree with TRBD1. After removal of 0 bases from V and 10 bases from J, the junction contained 8 bases not matched to a gene. This CDR3 comprises 15 residues. Germline CDR1 and CDR2: SGHDN and FVKESK. This chain's CDR3 is CASSQEGQHLGKLFF. The DNA of the CDR3 is TGTGCCAGCAGCCAAGAGGGACAGCATCTTGGAAAACTGTTTTTT.

The rearrangement joins TRBV10-1 to TRBJ1-1; D not certain. CDR1 and CDR2 (germline): WNHNN, SYGVQD (reference sequence). Trimming cost V 0 bases and J 4 bases, with 6 bases left between them. The CDR3 loop spans 13 amino acids. CDR3 DNA: TGCGCCAGCAGTGAGTCCGAGGGCACTGAAGCTTTCTTT. Translated: CASSESEGTEAFF.

The chain carries TRBV7-2 and TRBJ2-5; 7 bases are shared with TRBD1. Germline loops: CDR1 SGHTA, CDR2 FQGNSA. CDR3 length equals 18 residues. Trimming cost V 4 bases and J 2 bases; bases outside gene matches: 16. CDR3 sequence (DNA): TGTGCCAGCAGCTCCACTCCATACGAGACAGGGCGTCAAGAGACCCAGTACTTC. Its translation: CASSSTPYETGRQETQYF.